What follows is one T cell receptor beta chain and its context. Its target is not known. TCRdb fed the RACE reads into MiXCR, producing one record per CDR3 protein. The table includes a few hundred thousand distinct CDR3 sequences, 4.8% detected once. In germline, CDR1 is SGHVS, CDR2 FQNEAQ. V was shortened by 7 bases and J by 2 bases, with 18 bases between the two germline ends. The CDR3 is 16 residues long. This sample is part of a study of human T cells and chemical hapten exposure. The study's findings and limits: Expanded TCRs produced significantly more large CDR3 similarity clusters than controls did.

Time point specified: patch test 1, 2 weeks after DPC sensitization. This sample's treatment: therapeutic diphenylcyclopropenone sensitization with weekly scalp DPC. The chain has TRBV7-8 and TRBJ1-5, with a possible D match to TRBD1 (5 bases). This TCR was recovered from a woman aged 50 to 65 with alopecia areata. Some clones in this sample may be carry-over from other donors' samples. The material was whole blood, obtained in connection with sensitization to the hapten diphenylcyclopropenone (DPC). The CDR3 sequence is CASTKGRFGGNQPQHF. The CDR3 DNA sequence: TGTGCCAGCACTAAGGGGAGGTTCGGTGGCAATCAGCCCCAGCATTTT.